This T cell receptor beta chain is drawn from a study of blood T cell repertoires in COVID-19. Study-level information: Material from acute and convalescent COVID-19 was sourced from the United States, Italy and Spain. From T cells, B-cell-depleted T cells, or PBMCs came the material, which was cDNA or gDNA.

Trimming cost V 0 bases and J 5 bases; bases outside gene matches: 4. The CDR3 runs 14 residues. CDR1 is SGHRS and CDR2 is YFSETQ in the germline V gene. Methods used by the authors: Amplification of reference gene primers was used by the study to estimate nucleated cell counts. Data came from immunoSEQ multiplex PCR; TCRdb stores just in-frame clones and leaves some out. V and J calls and clone size come straight from that table; D and trimming were deduced from the DNA. Seen here are tens of thousands of clones, approximately 79% observed once, and the top ten hold about 6%. V usage is TRBV5-1 and J usage is TRBJ2-5, with 7 bases aligning to TRBD2. The receptor was derived from a woman aged 55 to 70 with acute or convalescent COVID-19. Sample: peripheral blood. For the CDR3, the DNA is TGCGCCAGCAGCTTGGCCGAGGGAGGGGAGACCCAGTACTTC. This encodes CASSLAEGGETQYF. The full variable domain, with the rest looked up from reference TRBV5-1 and TRBJ2-5, is KAGVTQTPRYLIKTRGQQVTLSCSPISGHRSVSWYQQTPGQGLQFLFEYFSETQRNKGNFPGRFSGRQFSNSRSEMNVSTLELGDSALYLCASSLAEGGETQYFGPGTRLLVL.